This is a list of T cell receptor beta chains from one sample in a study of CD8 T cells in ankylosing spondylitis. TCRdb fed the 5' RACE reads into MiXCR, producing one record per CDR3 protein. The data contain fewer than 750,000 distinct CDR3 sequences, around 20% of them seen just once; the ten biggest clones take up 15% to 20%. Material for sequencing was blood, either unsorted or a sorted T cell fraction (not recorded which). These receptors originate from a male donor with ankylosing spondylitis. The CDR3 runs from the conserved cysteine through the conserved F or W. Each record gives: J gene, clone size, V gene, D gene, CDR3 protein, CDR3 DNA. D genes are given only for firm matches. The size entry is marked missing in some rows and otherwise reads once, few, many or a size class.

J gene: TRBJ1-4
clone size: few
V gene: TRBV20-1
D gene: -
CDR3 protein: CSASRSGQGNEKLFF
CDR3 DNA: TGCAGTGCTAGTCGCTCGGGTCAGGGTAATGAAAAACTGTTTTTT

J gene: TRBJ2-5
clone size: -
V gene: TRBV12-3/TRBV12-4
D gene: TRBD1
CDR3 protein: CASSRDRPQETQYF
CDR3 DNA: TGTGCCAGCAGTCGGGACAGGCCTCAAGAGACCCAGTACTTC

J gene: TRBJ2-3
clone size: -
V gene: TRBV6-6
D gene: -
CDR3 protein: CASISGATDTQYF
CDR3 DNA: TGTGCCAGCATCTCCGGGGCCACAGATACGCAGTATTTT

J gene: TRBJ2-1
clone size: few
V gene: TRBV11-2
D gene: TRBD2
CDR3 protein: CASSPVRLAGRNNEQFF
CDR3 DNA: TGTGCCAGCAGCCCGGTTCGACTAGCGGGAAGGAACAATGAGCAGTTCTTC

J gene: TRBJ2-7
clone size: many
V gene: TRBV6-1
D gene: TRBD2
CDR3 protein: CASSNSGDPEEQYF
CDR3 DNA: TGTGCCAGCAGTAATAGCGGGGACCCCGAGGAGCAGTACTTC

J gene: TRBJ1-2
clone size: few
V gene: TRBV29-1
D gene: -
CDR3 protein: CSVGRWGDGYTF
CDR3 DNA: TGCAGCGTTGGCCGGTGGGGTGATGGCTACACCTTC

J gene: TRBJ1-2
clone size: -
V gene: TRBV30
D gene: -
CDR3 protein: CAWSVRGREHRYTF
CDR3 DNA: TGTGCCTGGAGTGTACGGGGCAGGGAACATAGATACACCTTC

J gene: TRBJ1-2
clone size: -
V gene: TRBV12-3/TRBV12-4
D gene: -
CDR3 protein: CASSFRRGYGYTF
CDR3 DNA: TGTGCCAGCAGTTTTAGGCGGGGATATGGCTACACCTTC

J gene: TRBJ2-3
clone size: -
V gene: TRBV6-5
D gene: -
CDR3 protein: CASAGGVIPSTDTQYF
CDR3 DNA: TGTGCCAGCGCTGGAGGAGTAATTCCTAGCACAGATACGCAGTATTTT

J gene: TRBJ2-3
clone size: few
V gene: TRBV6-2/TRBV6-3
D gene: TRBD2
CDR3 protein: CASSSGAGGNTDTQYF
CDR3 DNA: TGTGCCAGCAGTTCCGGAGCGGGGGGAAACACAGATACGCAGTATTTT

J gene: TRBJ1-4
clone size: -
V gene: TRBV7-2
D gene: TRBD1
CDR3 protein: CASSTGQAGVYEKLFF
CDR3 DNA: TGTGCCAGCAGCACCGGACAGGCGGGGGTGTATGAAAAACTGTTTTTT

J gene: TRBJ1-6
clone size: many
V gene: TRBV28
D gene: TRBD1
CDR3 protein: CASRVQGRNNSPLHF
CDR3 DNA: TGTGCCAGCAGAGTACAGGGGAGAAATAATTCACCCCTCCACTTT

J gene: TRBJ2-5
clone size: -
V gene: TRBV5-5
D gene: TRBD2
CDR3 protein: CASSMAGGLGETQYF
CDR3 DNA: TGTGCCAGCAGCATGGCGGGGGGCCTGGGGGAGACCCAGTACTTC

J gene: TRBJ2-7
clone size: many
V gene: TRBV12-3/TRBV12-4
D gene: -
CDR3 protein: CASSLVGSVYEQYF
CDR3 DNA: TGTGCCAGCAGTTTAGTCGGGTCTGTCTACGAGCAGTACTTC

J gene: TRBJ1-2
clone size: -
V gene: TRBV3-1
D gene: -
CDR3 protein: CASSRLGRDLYGYTF
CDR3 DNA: TGTGCCAGCAGCCGTTTGGGCAGGGACCTATATGGCTACACCTTC

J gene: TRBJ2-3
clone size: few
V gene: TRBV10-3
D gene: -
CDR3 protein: CAISEGWDTQYF
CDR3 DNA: TGTGCCATCAGTGAAGGCTGGGATACGCAGTATTTT

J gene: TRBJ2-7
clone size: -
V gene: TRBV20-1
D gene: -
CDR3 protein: CSPGVVGYEQYF
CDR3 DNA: TGCAGTCCAGGGGTCGTGGGCTACGAGCAGTACTTC

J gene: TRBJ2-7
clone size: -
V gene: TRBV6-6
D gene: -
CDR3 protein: CASSFGQWYEQYF
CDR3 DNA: TGTGCCAGCAGCTTCGGACAGTGGTACGAGCAGTACTTC

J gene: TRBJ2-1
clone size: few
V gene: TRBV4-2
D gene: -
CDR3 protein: CASSQGSRVEQFF
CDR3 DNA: TGTGCCAGCAGCCAAGGGTCTAGGGTTGAGCAGTTCTTC

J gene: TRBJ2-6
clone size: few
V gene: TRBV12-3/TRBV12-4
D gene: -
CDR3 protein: CASSPRRAGWEGANVLTF
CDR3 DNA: TGTGCCAGCAGCCCCCGTCGAGCAGGGTGGGAAGGGGCCAACGTCCTGACTTTC

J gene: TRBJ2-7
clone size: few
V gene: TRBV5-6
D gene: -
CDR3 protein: CASSLATGLHEQYF
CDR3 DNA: TGTGCCAGCAGCTTGGCAACAGGGCTCCACGAGCAGTACTTC

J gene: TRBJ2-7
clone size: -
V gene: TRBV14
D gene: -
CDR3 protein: CASSQSLLDEQYF
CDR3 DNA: TGTGCCAGCAGCCAAAGCCTATTAGACGAGCAGTACTTC

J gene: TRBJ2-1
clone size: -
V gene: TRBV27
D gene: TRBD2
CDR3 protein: CASSLILAGGSDEQFF
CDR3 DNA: TGTGCCAGCAGTTTAATACTAGCGGGAGGCTCGGATGAGCAGTTCTTC

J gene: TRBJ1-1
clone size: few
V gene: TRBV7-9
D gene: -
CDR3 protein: CASSSVNTEAFF
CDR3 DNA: TGTGCCAGCAGCTCAGTGAACACTGAAGCTTTCTTT

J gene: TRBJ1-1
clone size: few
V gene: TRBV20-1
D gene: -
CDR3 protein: CSARVAGRLNTEAFF
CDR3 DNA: TGCAGTGCTAGAGTGGCTGGACGGCTGAACACTGAAGCTTTCTTT

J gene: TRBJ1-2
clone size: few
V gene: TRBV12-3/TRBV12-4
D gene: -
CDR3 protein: CASSTSRAHYGYTF
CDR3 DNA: TGTGCCAGCAGTACCAGCAGGGCACACTATGGCTACACCTTC

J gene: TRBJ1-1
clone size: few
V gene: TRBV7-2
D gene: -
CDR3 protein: CASSLEGQGTEAFF
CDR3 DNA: TGTGCCAGCAGCTTAGAAGGCCAAGGCACTGAAGCTTTCTTT

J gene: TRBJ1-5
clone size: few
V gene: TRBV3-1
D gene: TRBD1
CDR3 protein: CASSQGDRGFSNQPQHF
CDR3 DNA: TGTGCCAGCAGCCAAGGCGACAGGGGGTTTAGCAATCAGCCCCAGCATTTT

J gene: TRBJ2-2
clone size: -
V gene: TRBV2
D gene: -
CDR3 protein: CASGQGGTGELFF
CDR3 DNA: TGTGCCAGCGGGCAGGGAGGCACCGGGGAGCTGTTTTTT

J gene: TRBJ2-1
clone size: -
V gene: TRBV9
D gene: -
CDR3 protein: CASGDIGGGLYNEQFF
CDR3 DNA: TGTGCCAGCGGGGACATTGGCGGGGGACTATACAATGAGCAGTTCTTC

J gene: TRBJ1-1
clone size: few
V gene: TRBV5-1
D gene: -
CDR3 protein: CASSEGPPNTEAFF
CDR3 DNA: TGCGCCAGCAGCGAGGGACCGCCGAACACTGAAGCTTTCTTT

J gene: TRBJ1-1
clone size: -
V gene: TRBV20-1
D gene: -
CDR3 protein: CSAVGSTEAFF
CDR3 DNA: TGCAGTGCTGTGGGTAGCACTGAAGCTTTCTTT

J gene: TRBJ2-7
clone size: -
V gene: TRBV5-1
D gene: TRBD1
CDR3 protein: CASSRGQVVYEQYF
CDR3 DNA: TGCGCCAGCAGCCGGGGACAGGTTGTTTACGAGCAGTACTTC

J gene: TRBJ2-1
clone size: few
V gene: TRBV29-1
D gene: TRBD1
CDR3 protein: CSGTRDSRNNEQFF
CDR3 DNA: TGCAGCGGCACCCGGGACAGCCGTAACAATGAGCAGTTCTTC

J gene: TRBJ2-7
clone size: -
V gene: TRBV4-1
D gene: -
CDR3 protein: CASSRTAGSYEQYF
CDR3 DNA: TGCGCCAGCAGCCGGACAGCTGGTAGCTACGAGCAGTACTTC

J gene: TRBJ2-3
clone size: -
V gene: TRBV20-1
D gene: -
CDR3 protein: CSATRDTQYF
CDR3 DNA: TGCAGTGCTACCCGCGATACGCAGTATTTT

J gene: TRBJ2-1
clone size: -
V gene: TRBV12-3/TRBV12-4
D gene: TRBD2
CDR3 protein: CASSSLAGYYNEQFF
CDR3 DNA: TGTGCCAGCAGTTCTCTAGCGGGATACTACAATGAGCAGTTCTTC